These T cell receptor beta chains were read from a single sample in a study of graft-versus-host responses after intestinal transplantation. These receptors are not linked to any known antigen. The repertoire was sequenced with immunoSEQ multiplex PCR; TCRdb's copy has only in-frame clones and lacks some. The sample shows tens of thousands of clones, roughly 89% of them seen only once. Sequenced here: unstimulated CD4+ T cells sorted from spleen or lymph node cells, sampled before intestinal transplant. Source of these receptors: a human donor who received an intestinal transplant. Each CDR3 is given with its conserved first and last residue. Fields, in order: J gene, clone size, V gene, CDR3 protein. Clone size is given for some rows only: seen once, a few or many times, or a class if the clone is expanded.

j_gene: TRBJ1-1
abundance: -
v_gene: TRBV28
CDR3aa: CASSLVAENTEAFF

j_gene: TRBJ1-3
abundance: -
v_gene: TRBV18
CDR3aa: CASSPLTPDSGNTIYF

j_gene: TRBJ1-2
abundance: -
v_gene: TRBV4-1
CDR3aa: CASSQGALVNYGYTF

j_gene: TRBJ2-5
abundance: -
v_gene: TRBV4-2
CDR3aa: CASSRSRQGLETQYF

j_gene: TRBJ2-3
abundance: -
v_gene: TRBV28
CDR3aa: CASSLSGDRTDTQYF

j_gene: TRBJ1-1
abundance: -
v_gene: TRBV7-9
CDR3aa: CASSLEGAHTEAFF

j_gene: TRBJ1-2
abundance: -
v_gene: TRBV28
CDR3aa: CASSLPGPGYTF

j_gene: TRBJ2-1
abundance: -
v_gene: TRBV6-1
CDR3aa: CASSPRMGHEQFF

j_gene: TRBJ2-5
abundance: -
v_gene: TRBV30
CDR3aa: CAWSVLSGLGQETQYF

j_gene: TRBJ1-5
abundance: -
v_gene: TRBV7-2
CDR3aa: CASSLISTGGQPQHF

j_gene: TRBJ2-6
abundance: -
v_gene: TRBV5-6
CDR3aa: CASSMMDFTGANVLTF

j_gene: TRBJ2-5
abundance: -
v_gene: TRBV15
CDR3aa: CATSRDIDPKTQYF

j_gene: TRBJ1-5
abundance: -
v_gene: TRBV18
CDR3aa: CASSPRTGVNQPQHF

j_gene: TRBJ1-1
abundance: -
v_gene: TRBV30
CDR3aa: CAWTGRGEAFF

j_gene: TRBJ2-3
abundance: once
v_gene: TRBV5-1
CDR3aa: CASSSGLVTDTQYF

j_gene: TRBJ2-7
abundance: -
v_gene: TRBV28
CDR3aa: CASKTGYEQYF

j_gene: TRBJ2-5
abundance: -
v_gene: TRBV6-1
CDR3aa: CASSEQFRLAGIQETQYF